These 8 T cell receptor beta chains were all obtained from the same sample, sequenced in a study of siplizumab effects on memory and regulatory T cells (dated by TCRdb to between 2019 and 2020). Library preparation used the immunoSEQ multiplex PCR assay. TCRdb's version of the immuneACCESS table is confined to in-frame rearrangements and falls short of the full clone set. An unresolved V gene accounts for under half of the shortfall where checked; the remainder is of unknown origin. The table for this sample lists 85,000 or so clones; over 90% of them were counted only once. The ten most abundant clones make up around 18% of the sample. Sequenced sample: CD8+ T cells sorted from blood. All receptors derive from a human donor in good health.

V is TRBV15 and J is TRBJ2-3, with TRBD2 identical over 10 bases. The CDR3 has 18 residues. CDR1 LNHNV and CDR2 YYDKDF come from the germline V gene (reference sequence). V dropped 1 base and J dropped 6; count of bases not matched to a gene: 13. The CDR3 loop reads CATSRVETSGRSRDTQYF. The CDR3 bases are TGTGCCACCAGCAGAGTCGAGACTAGCGGGCGATCCCGCGATACGCAGTATTTT.

The chain has TRBV7-6 and TRBJ2-5; D call uncertain. V lost 1 base and J 5 bases, leaving 8 bases between the germline ends. Germline V CDR1 and CDR2: SGHVS, FNYEAQ. The CDR3 is 13 amino acids. The CDR3 sequence is CASSLGVGETQYF. As DNA, the CDR3 is TGTGCCAGCAGCTTAGGGGTAGGGGAGACCCAGTACTTC. The whole variable domain, remainder taken from reference TRBV7-6 and TRBJ2-5, is GAGVSQSPRYKVTKRGQDVALRCDPISGHVSLYWYRQALGQGPEFLTYFNYEAQQDKSGLPNDRFSAERPEGSISTLTIQRTEQRDSAMYRCASSLGVGETQYFGPGTRLLVL.

The gene calls are TRBV28 and TRBJ2-3; D call uncertain. In germline, CDR1 is MDHEN, CDR2 SYDVKM. Trimming took 10 bases from V and 3 from J, leaving 17 bases between them. The CDR3 length is 14 residues. CDR3 nucleotide sequence: TGTGCCACTACGTTACGAGCCTGGACAGATACGCAGTATTTT. Protein sequence: CATTLRAWTDTQYF.

The chain links TRBV6-6 to TRBJ2-3; 7 bases are a match to TRBD1. CDR3 length equals 12 residues. J gave up 6 bases and V 5 bases, and 2 bases lay outside the gene matches. Germline assignment: CDR1 MNHNY and CDR2 SVGAGI (reference sequence). CDR3 in amino acids: CASSQTGDTQYF. The CDR3, as DNA: TGTGCCAGCAGTCAGACAGGGGATACGCAGTATTTT.

This clone was counted once. The chain has TRBV7-9 and TRBJ1-2; no clear D gene. CDR1 is SEHNR, CDR2 FQNEAQ, per germline (reference sequence). The CDR3 length is 16 residues. V was cut by 1 base and J by 0 bases, with 12 bases left in between. CDR3 residues: CASSLVENPSNYGYTF. In DNA, the CDR3 is TGTGCCAGCAGCTTAGTTGAGAACCCCTCTAACTATGGCTACACCTTC.

This clone was seen only once. The chain recombines TRBV5-6 with TRBJ1-1, with D hard to call. Trimming cost V 4 bases and J 1 base, with 8 bases left between them. The CDR3 has 13 amino acids. CDR1 and CDR2 from the germline V gene are SGHDT and YYEEEE. The CDR3 spells CASSADGNTEAFF. DNA of the CDR3: TGTGCCAGCAGCGCTGACGGGAACACTGAAGCTTTCTTT.

This rearrangement joins TRBV5-6 to TRBJ2-7, with unresolved D. CDR1 is SGHDT and CDR2 is YYEEEE in the germline V gene. The CDR3 is made up of 14 amino acids. The V end lost 4 bases, the J end lost 0 bases, and 11 bases lay between the germline ends. The CDR3 spells CASSAVSSSYEQYF. The CDR3 DNA reads TGTGCCAGCAGCGCCGTATCCAGCTCCTACGAGCAGTACTTC.

This clone appeared a single time. This chain links TRBV30 with TRBJ2-1, with D perhaps matching TRBD2 (7 bases). The ends were cut back, 0 bases at V and 7 bases at J, with 13 bases in the middle. The CDR3 is 14 residues long. Germline values: CDR1 GTSNPN, CDR2 SVGIG (reference sequence). CDR3 sequence (DNA): TGTGCCTGGAGTGTAGGGGGGGCCGGGAATGAGCAGTTCTTC. It specifies CAWSVGGAGNEQFF.